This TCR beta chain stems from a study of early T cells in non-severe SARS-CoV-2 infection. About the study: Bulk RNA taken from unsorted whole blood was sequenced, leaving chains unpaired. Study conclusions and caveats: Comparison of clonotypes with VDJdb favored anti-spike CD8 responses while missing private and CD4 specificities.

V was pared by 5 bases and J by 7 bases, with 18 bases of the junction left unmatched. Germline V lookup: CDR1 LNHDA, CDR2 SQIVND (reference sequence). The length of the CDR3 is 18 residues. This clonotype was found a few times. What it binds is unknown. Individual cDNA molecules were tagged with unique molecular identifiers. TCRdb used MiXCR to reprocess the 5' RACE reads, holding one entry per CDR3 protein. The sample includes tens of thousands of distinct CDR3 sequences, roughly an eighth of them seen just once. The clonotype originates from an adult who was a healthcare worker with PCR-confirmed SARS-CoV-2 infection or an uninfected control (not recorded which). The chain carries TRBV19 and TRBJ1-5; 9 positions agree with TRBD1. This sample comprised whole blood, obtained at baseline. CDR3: CASSPPVHVRTGDQPQHF. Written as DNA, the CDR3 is TGTGCCAGTAGTCCCCCCGTCCATGTCAGGACAGGGGACCAGCCCCAGCATTTT. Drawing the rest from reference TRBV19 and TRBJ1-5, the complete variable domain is DGGITQSPKYLFRKEGQNVTLSCEQNLNHDAMYWYRQDPGQGLRLIYYSQIVNDFQKGDIAEGYSVSREKKESFPLTVTSAQKNPTAFYLCASSPPVHVRTGDQPQHFGDGTRLSIL.